This T cell receptor beta chain was profiled in a study of a mutant IDH1 vaccine in newly diagnosed glioma. Background on the study: Sex among treated patients split about 60% male, around 40% female; mean age was about 43 years. Study-wide results and caveats: Pseudoprogression apparently lacked any relation to changes in top peripheral T cell clonotypes.

Regarding this clone: Its antigen is not identified.

This CDR3 is 16 amino acids long. The table came from immunoSEQ multiplex PCR; TCRdb's copy has only in-frame clones and leaves some out. In the table there are 80,000 to 100,000 clones, just under 80% of which are singletons. Time point described: baseline, week 1 (first vaccination visit). Regarding treatment: pre-vaccination baseline after standard-of-care therapy. Donors' newly diagnosed IDH1-mutant WHO grade 3 or 4 astrocytomas lacked nuclear ATRX. The receptor's source is a man between 40 and 49 years old with glioma. This chain links TRBV21-1 with TRBJ1-4. TRBV21-1 is a pseudogene locus. Material: PBMCs, obtained from a glioma patient treated with radiotherapy, temozolomide or both. The CDR3 DNA reads TGTGCCAGCAGCACCCGGGAAGACGCAACTAATGAAAAACTGTTTTTT. Its translation is CASSTREDATNEKLFF.